This is a list of T cell receptor beta chains from one sample in a study of identical twins. In TCRdb, the 5' RACE reads were re-called with MiXCR into one record per CDR3 protein. The sample has fewer than 250,000 distinct CDR3 sequences, about 7.3% seen once. A further study also used this sample, focusing on yellow fever vaccine responses in identical twins.

The sample comprised memory (CD45RO+) T cells sorted from blood. Receptors were obtained from a woman between 18 and 30 years old in good health. Each CDR3 is given with its conserved first and last residue. D genes are given only for firm matches. A clone size is listed for some rows: how often the clone was seen (once, few, many), or a class if it is expanded.

clone_size,v_call,d_call,j_call,cdr3_nt,cdr3_aa
few,TRBV6-1,.,TRBJ2-3,TGTGCCAGCAGTGAAGATCCAGAAAACACAGATACGCAGTATTTT,CASSEDPENTDTQYF
many,TRBV4-2,.,TRBJ2-7,TGTGCCAGCAGCCAAGATTCGGGCTTCATCGGCGAGCAGTACTTC,CASSQDSGFIGEQYF
.,TRBV12-3/TRBV12-4,.,TRBJ1-2,TGTGCCAGCAGTCCTCGACAGAGCTCGAATGGCTACACCTTC,CASSPRQSSNGYTF
.,TRBV10-3,.,TRBJ1-2,TGTGCCATCAGCTTAGAGGGCCGAATCTCGGGCTACACCTTC,CAISLEGRISGYTF
.,TRBV5-1,TRBD1,TRBJ2-1,TGCGCCAGCAGACTTGGGACAGGGAGAAATGAGCAGCTCTTC,CASRLGTGRNEQLF
few,TRBV12-5,.,TRBJ2-1,TGTGCTAGTGGTTTGGTGATGTGGACCGGGGGTGAGCAGTTCTTC,CASGLVMWTGGEQFF
few,TRBV5-6,.,TRBJ1-5,TGTGCCAGCAGCTTACGAGGGGGTTATAGCAATCAGCCCCAGCATTTT,CASSLRGGYSNQPQHF
many,TRBV5-1,TRBD1,TRBJ1-1,TGCGCCAGCAGCTACTACACAGGGGGAGGGAACACTGAAGCTTTCTTT,CASSYYTGGGNTEAFF
few,TRBV7-2,.,TRBJ2-5,TGTGCCAGCAGCTTACGGTTGGGGCGTCAAGAGACCCAGTACTTC,CASSLRLGRQETQYF
many,TRBV5-1,.,TRBJ2-1,TGCGCCAGCAGCATCGGTGTCCCCTCCTACAATGAGCAGTTCTTC,CASSIGVPSYNEQFF
.,TRBV10-3,TRBD2,TRBJ2-3,TGTGCCATCAGTGAGATTCCGGGACTAGGAGCAGATACGCAGTATTTT,CAISEIPGLGADTQYF
many,TRBV28,.,TRBJ1-2,TGTGCCAGCAGTATTGTCCAGGGGAACTATGGCTACACCTTC,CASSIVQGNYGYTF
.,TRBV11-2,.,TRBJ2-7,TGTGCCAGCAGCTTAGGTTACAGTAGCTCCTACGAGCAGTACTTC,CASSLGYSSSYEQYF
.,TRBV28,.,TRBJ1-5,TGTGCCAGCAGTGGGGGGGCAGGACAGCCCCAGCATTTT,CASSGGAGQPQHF
few,TRBV5-4,.,TRBJ2-5,TGTGCCAGCAGCCGCGTCGGCGGCTCTAGCCCAGGGACCCAGTACTTC,CASSRVGGSSPGTQYF
.,TRBV21-1,.,TRBJ2-3,TGTGCCAGCAGTAAACCATCCTCTAGCGGGAGCACAGATACGCAGTATTTT,CASSKPSSSGSTDTQYF
.,TRBV3-1,.,TRBJ1-2,TGTGCCAGCAGCCATGGGGCAGCCGTGTATGGCTACACCTTC,CASSHGAAVYGYTF
.,TRBV6-1,.,TRBJ1-5,TGTGCCAGCAGGCCGGGCTATAGCAATCAGCCCCAGCATTTT,CASRPGYSNQPQHF
few,TRBV7-9,TRBD1,TRBJ2-5,TGTGCCAGCAGCCTAGGACAGGGAGCATGGGAGACCCAGTACTTC,CASSLGQGAWETQYF
few,TRBV20-1,TRBD1,TRBJ2-1,TGCAGTGCCGTTTTGAGGGGGCGCCCCTACAATGAGCAGTTCTTC,CSAVLRGRPYNEQFF
many,TRBV5-1,TRBD2,TRBJ2-5,TGCGCCAGCAGCTTGGCCTCGATACTAGCGGGGCAAGAGACCCAGTACTTC,CASSLASILAGQETQYF
.,TRBV7-9,.,TRBJ2-1,TGTGCCAGCAGCAACAATCCTAATGAGCAGTTCTTC,CASSNNPNEQFF
many,TRBV11-1,TRBD2,TRBJ2-1,TGTGCCAGCAGCCCCCCCTACGGGGAGGGTCGATACTCCTACAATGAGCAGTTCTTC,CASSPPYGEGRYSYNEQFF
few,TRBV25-1,.,TRBJ2-5,TGTGCCAGCAGTGAATTTTGGCACGACCAAGAGACCCAGTACTTC,CASSEFWHDQETQYF
many,TRBV7-9,.,TRBJ2-5,TGTGCCAGCAGCTTCTCAGCAGAGACCCAGTACTTC,CASSFSAETQYF